These 2 T cell receptor beta chains came from one sample sequenced in a study of cytomegalovirus exposure and HLA in healthy donors. It was with 60 Vbeta and 13 Jbeta primers that the PCR ran. Profiling relied on immunoSEQ multiplex PCR, and the TCRdb table lists in-frame clones only, not all of them. The sample holds roughly 150,000 clones, about 68% seen once. The sequenced sample was PBMCs. All receptors derive from a female donor in good health and CMV-seronegative.

The DNA of the CDR3 is TGTGCCAGCAGTGAGGGGAGAAGCGGGAGGGCCCCCGAGCAGTACTTC. Protein product: CASSEGRSGRAPEQYF. This chain connects TRBV2 to TRBJ2-7, with 10 bases aligning to TRBD2. V dropped 3 bases and J dropped 6; count of bases not matched to a gene: 11. The CDR3 extends over 16 amino acids. Looked up from germline, CDR1 is SNHLY and CDR2 is FYNNEI.

The chain recombines TRBV15 with TRBJ1-3; D unresolved. The CDR3 sequence is 13 residues long. CDR1 LNHNV and CDR2 YYDKDF come from the germline V gene (reference sequence). The V end was cut by 5 bases, the J end by 4 bases, with 9 bases between. This CDR3 is CATSDAPGNTIYF. The CDR3, as DNA: TGTGCCACCAGCGATGCGCCCGGAAACACCATATATTTT.